The table lists the clone carrying this T cell receptor (beta chain) with many counts. The antigen is unknown. The sample is drawn from a study of regulatory T cells in long-lasting Graves disease. Losses at the gene ends were 4 bases for V and 4 bases for J; bases not matched to a gene: 3. The CDR3 extends over 13 amino acids. Study observations and caveats: Compared with new cases, persistent Graves' patients showed reduced TCR diversity.

Construction of TCR beta libraries relied on iRepertoire HTBI primers and on Arm-PCR targeting CDR3 regions. TCRdb re-derived calls from the multiplex PCR reads in MiXCR, one entry per CDR3 protein. The profile covers 200,000 to 250,000 distinct CDR3 sequences, with around 20% appearing a single time and 10% to 15% taken by the ten largest. Time point here: newly diagnosed GD, antithyroid drugs for less than 3 months. The TCR library was made from RNA extracted from PBMCs. Recruitment took place at an endocrinology department in Xi'an, China. These records were also assigned to another study, of T cells in Graves' hyperthyroidism and ophthalmopathy. From that paper: In the first-round RT-PCR of the TCR CDR3, the HTBI primer set was used. Ophthalmopathy, which appeared later, was predicted by the model a median about 6.8 months before onset.

This chain links TRBV12-3 or TRBV12-4 with TRBJ1-1; TRBD1 aligns across 7 bases. Sequenced material: peripheral blood mononuclear cells (PBMCs), taken at new diagnosis, from a patient treated with antithyroid drugs. The source is a woman in her twenties or thirties with Graves disease. CDR3 sequence: CASSWDSTTEAFF. The CDR3 DNA follows: TGTGCCAGCAGTTGGGACAGTACCACTGAAGCTTTCTTT.